Detailed here is one T cell receptor (beta chain). The antigen this receptor binds is unknown. Base qualities are not recorded, but no much larger clone differs from it by a single base. The data stem from a study of identifying expanded T cells in peripheral blood (dated by TCRdb to the late 2010s). Study-wide context: Technical replicates were generated by sequencing separate aliquots of the same genomic DNA pool, and four replicates were compared pairwise.

No immune events such as infections were documented for the healthy donors during the collection period. To calibrate time-dependent variance in a beta-binomial model of T-cell clone differential abundance, blood repertoires from healthy donors were used as a training cohort. There were roughly 10 healthy donors in the training cohort, of whom 3 were female and 7 were male. On average the donors were around 44 years old, and their ages spanned roughly 29 to 70 years. Whole blood, obtained from a commercial supplier, was collected from each healthy donor at three time points spaced two weeks apart. Genomic DNA was extracted from unsorted whole blood for immunosequencing. Paper-wide results and their limitations: In all healthy donors, the variance in clone template counts between samples taken around 14 days apart rose significantly as total template count increased. Across all healthy-donor time intervals, the beta-binomial model significantly cut both the number of clones called differentially abundant and the false-positive rate. Approximately 1.2 differentially abundant clones were flagged by the binomial model between technical replicates, whereas about 15 and 18 were flagged over around two weeks and four weeks, respectively. It was expected by the authors that biological variance in healthy repertoires might increase further over much longer intervals, such as months to years.

The CDR3 starts with the cysteine, ends with the phenylalanine, and has 13 residues. Just CDR3 DNA is preserved here, 39 bases in frame from base 1. CDR1 and CDR2 were assigned from the germline V gene (reference sequence) as SGHKS and YYEKEE. The junction carries 7 bases between V and J, which are trimmed by 2 bases and 2 bases respectively. TCRbeta CDR3 regions were profiled with the immunoSEQ Assay using bias-controlled multiplex PCR amplification of genomic DNA. Per the authors' processing: To quantify the absolute abundance of each unique TCRbeta CDR3 region, the sequences were collapsed and filtered. Differential abundance was tested with two models: a binomial (Fisher-equivalent) model and a beta-binomial model that adds time-dependent variance fitted from healthy donors. Clones with fewer than 5 combined templates were removed, and differential abundance was called for clones with a Benjamini-Hochberg FDR below 0.01. Using the form v = (b*log(k)+a)^2, the beta-binomial variance was modeled as a function of the total template count across the two samples. TCRdb stores this immuneACCESS table with in-frame sequences only. Part of the clones is absent; in the studies checked, under half of the shortfall reflects unresolved V genes, and no reason is known for the rest. The V and J calls and clone size were taken over from that table, and D and trimming were inferred from the DNA. Present in this sample are approximately 110,000 clones, more than 85% of which were seen just once. In total, the top ten clones hold about 16% of the sample.

Recombination linked TRBV5-5 to TRBJ1-2, with no confident D gene call. Specimen: blood. The TCR sequence derives from a person aged 18-69 years in good health. The DNA reads TGTGCCAGCAGCTTCGGACGGAACTATGGCTACACCTTC. The translation is CASSFGRNYGYTF.